Listed here are 22 T cell receptor beta chains from one sample, sequenced in a study of T cell changes during pregnancy in multiple sclerosis. Profiling relied on immunoSEQ multiplex PCR, and the TCRdb table lists in-frame clones only, not all of them. Of fewer than 50,000 clones in the sample, approximately 91% were seen once. The input for sequencing was CD4+ T cells from peripheral blood mononuclear cells, taken in the first trimester of pregnancy. These receptors originate from a female donor with multiple sclerosis, enrolled in a pregnancy study.

This rearrangement joins TRBV7-2 to TRBJ2-7, with 10 bases matching TRBD2. V trimming: 2 bases; J trimming: 5 bases; junction bases outside the gene matches: 15. The CDR3 length is 18 residues. The germline V gene has CDR1 SGHTA and CDR2 FQGNSA. As DNA, the CDR3 is TGTGCCAGCAGCTTAAACACTGCCCTAGCGGGAGTCCCCCACGAGCAGTACTTC. This sequence encodes CASSLNTALAGVPHEQYF.

V gene TRBV19 combines with J gene TRBJ2-7; no firm D call. This CDR3 is built from 14 residues. Deletions cut 8 bases from V and 0 bases from J, with 14 bases between. The germline V gene encodes CDR1 LNHDA and CDR2 SQIVND (reference sequence). CDR3 sequence reads: CASCETVSSYEQYF. The CDR3 DNA reads as TGTGCCAGTTGTGAAACCGTGAGCTCCTACGAGCAGTACTTC. The variable domain in full, with the rest retrieved from reference TRBV19 and TRBJ2-7, is DGGITQSPKYLFRKEGQNVTLSCEQNLNHDAMYWYRQDPGQGLRLIYYSQIVNDFQKGDIAEGYSVSREKKESFPLTVTSAQKNPTAFYLCASCETVSSYEQYFGPGTRLTVT.

The J gene is TRBJ2-5, the V gene TRBV29-1; 14 bases are shared with TRBD2. Trimming cost V 6 bases and J 5 bases; bases outside gene matches: 8. The CDR3 length is 15 residues. The germline V gene encodes CDR1 SQVTM and CDR2 ANQGSEA. Here the CDR3 reads CSVAGTSGSSETQYF. The CDR3 DNA is TGCAGCGTAGCCGGGACTAGCGGGAGTTCCGAGACCCAGTACTTC.

The J gene is TRBJ2-2, the V gene TRBV5-4, with D unclear. Trimming left V 4 bases short and J 7 bases short, with 11 bases between. Germline assignment: CDR1 SGHNT and CDR2 YYREEE (reference sequence). The CDR3 extends over 13 amino acids. CDR3 nucleotide sequence: TGTGCCAGCAGCGTCAGACGCGGCGGGGAGCTGTTTTTT. It yields the protein CASSVRRGGELFF.

The CDR3 DNA is TGCGCCAGCAGTGAAGCCCTAGCGGGAGGAACCGGGGAGCTGTTTTTT. Its translation: CASSEALAGGTGELFF. The chain carries TRBV10-1 and TRBJ2-2, with 11 bases identical to TRBD2. V trimming: 3 bases; J trimming: 5 bases; junction bases outside the gene matches: 5. This CDR3 comprises 16 residues. Germline loops: CDR1 WNHNN, CDR2 SYGVQD (reference sequence).

With regard to this clone: Compared with germline, one end of the junction differs, possibly owing to a read error. V gene TRBV5-4 combines with J gene TRBJ2-7, with a weak D call TRBD2 (5 bases). The V gene's germline CDR1 is SGHNT and CDR2 YYREEE (reference sequence). This CDR3 region has 15 residues. The CDR3, as DNA: TGTGTCAGCAGCTTGGCCCCCACTAGCTCCTACGAGCAGTACTTC. Its translation is CVSSLAPTSSYEQYF.

The gene calls are TRBV6-5 and TRBJ1-2; TRBD1 aligns across 11 bases. This CDR3 spans 13 amino acids. With V trimmed by 7 bases and J by 5 bases, 3 bases remained unmatched. Germline V gene sequence: CDR1 MNHEY, CDR2 SVGAGI. The CDR3 here is CASTGDRGYGYTF. DNA for the CDR3: TGTGCCAGCACGGGGGACAGGGGGTATGGCTACACCTTC.

The J gene is TRBJ2-7, the V gene TRBV14; D unclear. The V and J ends lost 5 bases and 7 bases respectively, with 15 bases between them. CDR1 and CDR2 from the germline V gene are SGHDN and FVKESK. The CDR3 sequence is 13 residues long. The CDR3, as DNA: TGTGCCAGCAGCGCACGTGGTAGTCGTGAGCAGTACTTC. Its protein is CASSARGSREQYF.

This chain uses TRBV5-1 with TRBJ2-2; the D gene is possibly TRBD2 (8 bases). This CDR3 is 17 amino acids long. Germline CDR1 reads SGHRS; CDR2 reads YFSETQ. Trimming removed 4 bases from V and 1 base from J, with 17 bases in between. The CDR3 region has the DNA TGCGCCAGCAGCCCCGGGGGGGGACAGAAGAACACCGGGGAGCTGTTTTTT. Its protein product is CASSPGGGQKNTGELFF.

V gene TRBV2 combines with J gene TRBJ1-4, with D unclear. The CDR3 loop spans 16 amino acids. Trimming took off 0 bases at V and 3 bases at J, with 11 bases between the two ends. CDR1 is SNHLY and CDR2 is FYNNEI in the germline V gene. CDR3 coding DNA: TGTGCCAGCAGTGAAGCGCGAGGGATTTCTAATGAAAAACTGTTTTTT. Encoded protein: CASSEARGISNEKLFF.

The chain joins TRBV2 to TRBJ2-5, with TRBD2 as a possible D gene (5 bases). CDR1 and CDR2 from the germline V gene are SNHLY and FYNNEI. CDR3 size: 14 residues. V dropped 4 bases and J dropped 4 bases, with 13 bases sitting between them. The CDR3 reads CASSVASKGETQYF. The CDR3 DNA reads TGTGCCAGCAGTGTGGCTAGCAAGGGAGAGACCCAGTACTTC.

The V gene is TRBV2, the J gene TRBJ1-3; possibly TRBD1 for D (6 bases). CDR1 SNHLY and CDR2 FYNNEI come from the germline V gene. This CDR3 contains 14 residues. V lost 6 bases, J lost 3 bases, and 12 bases lay in between. The CDR3 protein is CASRGTRGGNTIYF. The DNA of the CDR3 is TGTGCCAGCAGGGGGACAAGGGGTGGAAACACCATATATTTT. Drawing the rest from reference TRBV2 and TRBJ1-3, the complete variable domain is EPEVTQTPSHQVTQMGQEVILRCVPISNHLYFYWYRQILGQKVEFLVSFYNNEISEKSEIFDDQFSVERPDGSNFTLKIRSTKLEDSAMYFCASRGTRGGNTIYFGEGSWLTVV.

The chain employs TRBV5-4 and TRBJ2-2; 11 nucleotides agree with TRBD1. CDR1 SGHNT and CDR2 YYREEE come from the germline V gene (reference sequence). V shed 5 bases and J 1 base; nucleotides not matched to a gene: 7. The CDR3 length is 17 residues. The CDR3 region has the DNA TGTGCCAGCAGACGGGACAGGGGGAGTCGGAACACCGGGGAGCTGTTTTTT. Translation: CASRRDRGSRNTGELFF.

For this clone: Within the sample, other DNA sequences also encode this same CDR3. The chain links TRBV5-1 to TRBJ2-1, with TRBD2 matching 7 bases. Germline V gives CDR1 SGHRS, CDR2 YFSETQ. The CDR3 has 15 amino acids. The trim removed 2 bases at V and 0 bases at J, leaving 2 bases unmatched. The CDR3 spells CASSFGGSSYNEQFF. The CDR3 region has the DNA TGCGCCAGCAGCTTCGGCGGGAGCTCCTACAATGAGCAGTTCTTC.

The genes are TRBV5-4 and TRBJ1-1; D possibly corresponds to TRBD1 (5 bases). The V and J ends lost 0 bases and 5 bases respectively, with 11 bases between them. The CDR3 contains 14 residues. CDR1 is SGHNT, CDR2 YYREEE, per germline (reference sequence). The CDR3 spells CASSLGGVRTEAFF. Here the CDR3 DNA reads TGTGCCAGCAGCTTGGGGGGGGTAAGAACTGAAGCTTTCTTT.

The gene calls are TRBV2 and TRBJ2-1; the match to TRBD1 covers 7 bases. Trimming cost V 5 bases and J 9 bases; bases outside gene matches: 10. The CDR3 loop spans 14 amino acids. Germline assignment: CDR1 SNHLY and CDR2 FYNNEI. In nucleotides, the CDR3 is TGTGCCAGCAGTCGGGACAGTTTACGGGGTGAGCAGTTCTTC. Protein: CASSRDSLRGEQFF.

The rearrangement links TRBV6-5 to TRBJ2-1, with TRBD1 matching over 10 bases. Germline V lookup: CDR1 MNHEY, CDR2 SVGAGI. V dropped 5 bases and J dropped 10; count of bases not matched to a gene: 11. This CDR3 has 15 amino acids. The CDR3: CASSRDRGELGEQFF. CDR3 in DNA: TGTGCCAGCAGTAGGGACAGGGGAGAGTTAGGGGAGCAGTTCTTC.

This clone has just one count. The chain couples TRBV5-4 to TRBJ1-1; 8 bases map to TRBD1. CDR1 SGHNT and CDR2 YYREEE come from the germline V gene (reference sequence). Trimming cost V 4 bases and J 11 bases; bases outside gene matches: 10. CDR3 length: 13 residues. CDR3: CASSPSGGLQAFF. DNA of the CDR3: TGTGCCAGCAGCCCCTCAGGGGGCCTCCAGGCTTTCTTT.

The V gene is TRBV28, the J gene TRBJ1-1, with D unclear. Germline lookup yields CDR1 MDHEN and CDR2 SYDVKM. The V end was cut by 2 bases, the J end by 0 bases, with 7 bases between. The CDR3 is made up of 14 amino acids. The CDR3, as DNA: TGTGCCAGCAGTTTAGGCCACATGAACACTGAAGCTTTCTTT. Translation: CASSLGHMNTEAFF.

The chain couples TRBV7-2 to TRBJ2-7, with 9 positions matching TRBD2. CDR3 length equals 17 residues. The J segment lost 6 bases and the V segment lost 0 bases, leaving 12 bases of the junction unmatched. CDR1 is SGHTA and CDR2 is FQGNSA in the germline V gene. The CDR3, as DNA: TGTGCCAGCAGCTTAGCGCTGGGAGGCGGGAGGGCCCCCGAGCAGTACTTC. Residues: CASSLALGGGRAPEQYF.

This chain joins TRBV5-4 and TRBJ2-7; 7 bases are a match to TRBD1. Germline V CDR1 and CDR2: SGHNT, YYREEE (reference sequence). J gave up 2 bases and V 5 bases, and 7 bases lay outside the gene matches. The CDR3 totals 14 residues. The CDR3 nucleotides are TGTGCCAGCAGGGACCGGGACAGAGCCTACGAGCAGTACTTC. Translating it yields CASRDRDRAYEQYF.

This chain uses TRBV6-1 with TRBJ1-1, with no clear D. CDR1 and CDR2 from the germline V gene are MNHNS and SASEGT. Trimming left V 5 bases short and J 1 base short, with 8 bases between. The CDR3 loop spans 13 amino acids. CDR3 region: CASSTYWNTEAFF. The CDR3 bases are TGTGCCAGCAGTACCTACTGGAACACTGAAGCTTTCTTT.